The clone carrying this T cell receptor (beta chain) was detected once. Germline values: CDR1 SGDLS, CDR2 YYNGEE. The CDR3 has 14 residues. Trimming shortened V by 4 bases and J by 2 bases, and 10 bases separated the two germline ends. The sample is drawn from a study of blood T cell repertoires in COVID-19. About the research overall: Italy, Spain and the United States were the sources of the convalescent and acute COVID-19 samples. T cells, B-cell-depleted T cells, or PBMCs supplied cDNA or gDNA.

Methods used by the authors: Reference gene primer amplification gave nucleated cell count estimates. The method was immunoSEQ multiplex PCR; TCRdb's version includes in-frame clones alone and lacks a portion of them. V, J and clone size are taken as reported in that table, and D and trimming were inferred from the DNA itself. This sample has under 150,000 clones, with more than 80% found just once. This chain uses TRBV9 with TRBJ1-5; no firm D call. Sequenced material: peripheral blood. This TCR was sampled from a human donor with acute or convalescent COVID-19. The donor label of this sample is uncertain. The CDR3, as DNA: TGTGCCAGCAGCTCCGGAGAGGGCAATCAGCCCCAGCATTTT. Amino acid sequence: CASSSGEGNQPQHF. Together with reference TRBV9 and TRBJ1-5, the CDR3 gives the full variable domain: DSGVTQTPKHLITATGQRVTLRCSPRSGDLSVYWYQQSLDQGLQFLIQYYNGEERAKGNILERFSAQQFPDLHSELNLSSLELGDSALYFCASSSGEGNQPQHFGDGTRLSIL.